This is a list of T cell receptor beta chains from one sample in a study of neurological immune-mediated disorders. TCRdb fed the 5' RACE reads into MiXCR, producing one record per CDR3 protein. This sample yields approximately 15,000 distinct CDR3 sequences, of which under 15% are seen a single time; approximately 42% belongs to the top ten. The source material was CD8+ T cells from blood. All receptors derive from a female donor with HTLV-1-associated myelopathy (HAM/TSP). CDR3s include the opening cysteine and the closing phenylalanine or tryptophan. The D gene is left open where the match is weak. Expanded clones get a size class; other rows say once, few or many, or leave the size out.

TRBJ2-3 | many | . | TRBV25-1 | CASSLGDTQYF | TGTGCCAGCAGTTTAGGTGATACGCAGTATTTT
TRBJ1-1 | many | . | TRBV6-5 | CASSYTEATNTEAFF | TGTGCCAGCAGTTACACGGAGGCCACCAACACTGAAGCTTTCTTT
TRBJ1-5 | many | . | TRBV5-6 | CASSHWTDSNQPQHF | TGTGCCAGCAGTCATTGGACAGATAGCAATCAGCCCCAGCATTTT
TRBJ1-5 | many | . | TRBV7-9 | CASSSIQGSQPQHF | TGTGCCAGCAGCTCAATACAGGGATCTCAGCCCCAGCATTTT
TRBJ1-2 | many | . | TRBV3-1 | CASSPLLSSDGYTF | TGTGCCAGCAGCCCCCTCCTGAGTAGCGATGGCTACACCTTC
TRBJ2-2 | many | . | TRBV7-9 | CATARTVRGSGELFF | TGTGCCACCGCCCGGACAGTTCGGGGATCCGGGGAGCTGTTTTTT
TRBJ2-1 | many | . | TRBV12-3/TRBV12-4 | CASSFGQSRYNEQFF | TGTGCCAGCAGTTTCGGACAGAGCCGTTACAATGAGCAGTTCTTC
TRBJ2-7 | many | TRBD2 | TRBV4-1 | CASSQVAGSSYEQYF | TGCGCCAGCAGCCAGGTAGCGGGAAGCTCCTACGAGCAGTACTTC
TRBJ2-7 | many | . | TRBV4-1 | CASSQRSGYEQYF | TGCGCCAGCAGCCAAAGATCGGGTTACGAGCAGTACTTC
TRBJ2-5 | . | . | TRBV6-5 | CASSYGWGYETQYF | TGTGCCAGCAGTTACGGGTGGGGGTACGAGACCCAGTACTTC
TRBJ2-1 | many | TRBD2 | TRBV19 | CAKRLAVSGEQFF | TGTGCCAAAAGACTAGCGGTTTCCGGTGAGCAGTTCTTC
TRBJ2-1 | . | . | TRBV12-5 | CASAPPGLYNEQFF | TGTGCTAGTGCCCCGCCGGGATTATACAATGAGCAGTTCTTC
TRBJ2-7 | many | . | TRBV4-1 | CASSQDVGRSSYEQYF | TGCGCCAGCAGCCAAGATGTCGGGCGGAGCTCCTACGAGCAGTACTTC
TRBJ2-7 | many | TRBD2 | TRBV7-6 | CASSPLASTSGSYEQYF | TGTGCCAGCAGCCCCCTAGCCTCGACTAGCGGGTCCTACGAGCAGTACTTC
TRBJ1-2 | many | TRBD1 | TRBV5-1 | CASSLWTGDSRDGYTF | TGCGCCAGCAGCTTATGGACAGGGGATAGTAGGGATGGCTACACCTTC
TRBJ2-1 | many | . | TRBV7-8 | CASSLPGRNSYNEQFF | TGTGCCAGCAGCCTTCCGGGGCGGAATTCCTACAATGAGCAGTTCTTC
TRBJ2-7 | many | . | TRBV9 | CASSVGTLSSYEQYF | TGTGCCAGCAGCGTAGGCACACTATCCTCCTACGAGCAGTACTTC
TRBJ2-1 | many | . | TRBV28 | CASSSLQGLPYNEQFF | TGTGCCAGCAGTTCCCTTCAGGGGCTCCCCTACAATGAGCAGTTCTTC
TRBJ2-1 | many | TRBD1 | TRBV5-1 | CASSLVTGGIMNEQFF | TGCGCCAGCAGCTTGGTTACAGGGGGAATTATGAATGAGCAGTTCTTC
TRBJ2-1 | many | TRBD2 | TRBV10-2 | CASSALLGGYNEQFF | TGCGCCAGCAGTGCCCTGCTGGGGGGGTACAATGAGCAGTTCTTC
TRBJ2-2 | many | . | TRBV4-1 | CATRVDPNTGELFF | TGCGCCACCAGGGTTGATCCGAACACCGGGGAGCTGTTTTTT
TRBJ2-2 | many | . | TRBV5-1 | CASSLGPGPGELFF | TGCGCCAGCAGCTTGGGTCCGGGCCCCGGGGAGCTGTTTTTT
TRBJ2-7 | many | . | TRBV21-1 | CASSKAAREGQPYEQYF | TGTGCCAGCAGCAAAGCGGCCAGAGAGGGGCAGCCCTACGAGCAGTACTTC
TRBJ1-1 | many | . | TRBV28 | CASSPRVGAMNTEAFF | TGTGCCAGCAGTCCCCGGGTTGGGGCCATGAACACTGAAGCTTTCTTT
TRBJ2-1 | many | TRBD2 | TRBV5-1 | CASSLELAYEQFF | TGCGCCAGCAGCTTGGAACTAGCGTATGAGCAGTTCTTC
TRBJ2-7 | many | TRBD2 | TRBV4-1 | CASSPRAGGLPYEQYF | TGCGCCAGCAGCCCACGAGCGGGAGGCCTTCCTTACGAGCAGTACTTC
TRBJ2-1 | many | TRBD2 | TRBV5-1 | CASSPSGGYNEQFF | TGCGCCAGCAGCCCGAGCGGGGGGTACAATGAGCAGTTCTTC
TRBJ1-6 | medium-sized | . | TRBV6-5 | CASSYSAGMGYNSPLHF | TGTGCCAGCAGTTACTCGGCAGGGATGGGCTATAATTCACCCCTCCACTTT
TRBJ2-7 | many | . | TRBV3-1 | CASSQDKSAAGLSYEQYF | TGTGCCAGCAGCCAAGACAAATCCGCCGCAGGCCTCTCCTACGAGCAGTACTTC
TRBJ2-1 | . | . | TRBV7-9 | CASRGARDNEQFF | TGTGCCAGCAGGGGGGCAAGGGACAATGAGCAGTTCTTC
TRBJ2-6 | . | TRBD2 | TRBV7-2 | CASSRGAGANVLTF | TGTGCCAGCAGCCGGGGGGCTGGGGCCAACGTCCTGACTTTC
TRBJ2-4 | medium-sized | . | TRBV20-1 | CSASLDGLNIQYF | TGCAGTGCTAGTTTAGACGGACTGAACATTCAGTACTTC
TRBJ1-1 | many | . | TRBV7-9 | CASSLDMGDGTEAFF | TGTGCCAGCAGCTTAGACATGGGGGATGGGACTGAAGCTTTCTTT
TRBJ2-3 | many | TRBD1 | TRBV6-2/TRBV6-3 | CASSWIPGGLGGTDTQYF | TGTGCCAGCAGTTGGATCCCAGGGGGTCTCGGGGGCACAGATACGCAGTATTTT
TRBJ2-3 | many | TRBD1 | TRBV5-8 | CASSPRTGRTDTQYF | TGTGCCAGCAGCCCGCGGACAGGGCGCACAGATACGCAGTATTTT